The rows below give T cell receptor beta chains drawn from one sample of a study of identical twins. MiXCR was run by TCRdb on the 5' RACE reads, yielding one entry per CDR3 protein. The table lists some 570,000 distinct CDR3 sequences, 20% to 25% of them singletons. The same specimen was also included in a second study, on yellow fever vaccine responses in identical twins.

The sequenced sample was CD4+ T cells sorted from blood. These receptors were taken from a woman younger than 35 in good health. The CDR3 runs from the conserved cysteine through the conserved F or W. The D gene is left open where the match is weak. Some rows have no size entry. The others give once, few or many, or a class for an expanded clone.

j_call v_call d_call clone_size cdr3_aa cdr3_nt
TRBJ2-5 TRBV5-6 NA few CASSFADYAFETQYF TGTGCCAGCAGCTTTGCCGACTACGCTTTCGAGACCCAGTACTTC
TRBJ2-3 TRBV20-1 TRBD2 few CSARDVLADTDTQYF TGCAGTGCTAGAGATGTCCTAGCGGACACAGATACGCAGTATTTT
TRBJ2-5 TRBV29-1 TRBD2 NA CSAGGSSETQYF TGCAGCGCGGGAGGGTCCTCAGAGACCCAGTACTTC
TRBJ2-2 TRBV6-5 NA NA CASSYPTSLNTGELFF TGTGCCAGCAGTTACCCCACTAGTTTAAACACCGGGGAGCTGTTTTTT
TRBJ2-7 TRBV10-2 TRBD1 few CASTGQGEGEQYF TGCGCCAGCACCGGACAGGGGGAGGGAGAGCAGTACTTC
TRBJ2-1 TRBV5-1 TRBD2 NA CASSTRTSGSYNEQFF TGCGCCAGCAGCACCCGGACTAGCGGTTCCTACAATGAGCAGTTCTTC
TRBJ2-5 TRBV20-1 NA few CSARGGGQETQYF TGCAGTGCTAGGGGGGGCGGCCAAGAGACCCAGTACTTC
TRBJ2-1 TRBV20-1 NA many CSAPTGTGPYNEQFF TGCAGTGCTCCCACAGGGACGGGACCTTACAATGAGCAGTTCTTC
TRBJ1-1 TRBV27 NA few CASRRGATETEAFF TGTGCCAGCAGACGAGGGGCCACGGAGACTGAAGCTTTCTTT
TRBJ1-4 TRBV5-1 NA NA CASSLEGTGTNEKLFF TGCGCCAGCAGCTTGGAGGGTACGGGGACTAATGAAAAACTGTTTTTT
TRBJ1-4 TRBV10-2 TRBD1 NA CASSGDRTNEKLFF TGCGCCAGCAGCGGGGACAGGACCAATGAAAAACTGTTTTTT
TRBJ2-2 TRBV7-6 NA NA CASSSGQIGELFF TGTGCCAGCAGCTCAGGACAGATCGGGGAGCTGTTTTTT
TRBJ2-7 TRBV20-1 TRBD2 NA CSAAVNRAGATQGEQYF TGCAGTGCCGCCGTAAACCGAGCGGGAGCCACGCAGGGCGAGCAGTACTTC
TRBJ2-1 TRBV20-1 TRBD2 NA CSARIGLAGSNEQFF TGCAGTGCTAGAATAGGACTAGCGGGGAGCAATGAGCAGTTCTTC
TRBJ2-1 TRBV7-2 NA NA CASAPYEQFF TGTGCCAGCGCCCCCTATGAGCAGTTCTTC
TRBJ2-5 TRBV7-9 TRBD1 few CASSLEGRGQETQYF TGTGCCAGCAGCTTAGAAGGCAGGGGGCAAGAGACCCAGTACTTC
TRBJ2-2 TRBV5-6 TRBD2 NA CASSSRLAGYTGELFF TGTGCCAGCTCGTCTAGGCTAGCGGGATACACCGGGGAGCTGTTTTTT
TRBJ2-5 TRBV7-8 TRBD2 NA CASSLSPSGRVETQYF TGTGCCAGCAGCTTATCGCCTAGCGGGAGGGTTGAGACCCAGTACTTC
TRBJ1-1 TRBV12-3/TRBV12-4 TRBD1 NA CASSLGRTGLNNMNTEAFF TGTGCCAGCAGTTTAGGAAGGACAGGATTGAACAATATGAACACTGAAGCTTTCTTT
TRBJ1-2 TRBV21-1 NA few CASSTSQGKANYGYTF TGTGCCAGCAGCACCTCACAGGGGAAAGCTAACTATGGCTACACCTTC
TRBJ2-4 TRBV20-1 TRBD2 NA CSALAGVGKNIQYF TGCAGTGCTTTAGCGGGAGTTGGCAAAAACATTCAGTACTTC
TRBJ2-7 TRBV5-1 NA many CASSPGLTYEQYF TGCGCCAGCAGCCCGGGACTTACCTACGAGCAGTACTTC
TRBJ2-2 TRBV7-9 TRBD2 few CASSSWTSGWSGELFF TGTGCCAGCAGCTCCTGGACTAGCGGGTGGTCCGGGGAGCTGTTTTTT
TRBJ2-1 TRBV27 NA NA CASSLVRAPQGGEQFF TGTGCCAGCAGTTTGGTGAGGGCGCCTCAGGGGGGTGAGCAGTTCTTC
TRBJ2-7 TRBV6-5 NA NA CASTQGYEQYF TGTGCCAGCACACAGGGCTACGAGCAGTACTTC
TRBJ2-2 TRBV6-5 NA NA CASSYTLQGGFSGELFF TGTGCCAGCAGTTACACGCTACAGGGGGGGTTCTCCGGGGAGCTGTTTTTT
TRBJ1-4 TRBV15 NA NA CATSTRTEKLFF TGTGCCACCAGCACCCGGACAGAAAAACTGTTTTTT
TRBJ2-7 TRBV5-1 NA NA CASSLDRSTYEQYF TGCGCCAGCAGCTTGGATCGGAGCACCTACGAGCAGTACTTC